Below are 27 T cell receptor beta chains sequenced from a single sample in a study of cytomegalovirus exposure and HLA in healthy donors (dated by TCRdb to 2016 to 2017). Libraries were made using the immunoSEQ multiplex PCR assay. A mixture of 60 forward primers for TCR Vbeta segments and 13 reverse primers for TCR Jbeta segments was used in the multiplex PCR. TCRdb stores this immuneACCESS table with in-frame sequences only. Part of the clones is absent; in the studies checked, under half of the shortfall reflects unresolved V genes, and no reason is known for the rest. The sample table gives more than 45,000 clones. The ten biggest clones cover almost 4% of the sample. Sequenced material: PBMCs. The receptors derive from a male donor in good health and CMV-seronegative.

This chain uses TRBV10-3 with TRBJ2-5, with 9 nucleotides matching TRBD1. CDR1 and CDR2 (germline): ENHRY, SYGVKD. With 6 bases clipped from V and 4 bases from J, the junction kept 6 bases outside the gene matches. The CDR3 consists of 14 residues. CDR3 in DNA: TGTGCCATCAGACAGGGGGCGGATGGAGAGACCCAGTACTTC. Its protein product is CAIRQGADGETQYF.

The chain couples TRBV5-6 to TRBJ2-7, with 9 bases that match TRBD2. Germline V lookup: CDR1 SGHDT, CDR2 YYEEEE. The CDR3 covers 19 residues. V dropped 4 bases and J dropped 2; count of bases not matched to a gene: 19. DNA of the CDR3: TGTGCCAGCAGCCCCTTAGCGGGAGAGATAGCCAAAATTCCCTACGAGCAGTACTTC. Residues: CASSPLAGEIAKIPYEQYF.

The chain combines TRBV4-3 with TRBJ1-5; D is ambiguous. The V gene's germline CDR1 is LGHNA and CDR2 YSLEER. Trimming removed 4 bases from V and 3 bases from J, with 7 bases in between. The CDR3 extends over 13 amino acids. CDR3 protein: CASSRAVNQPQHF. Written as DNA, the CDR3 is TGCGCCAGCAGCCGGGCAGTCAATCAGCCCCAGCATTTT.

The V and J genes are TRBV2 and TRBJ2-2; 10 bases fit TRBD1. The V gene end was trimmed by 10 bases and the J gene end by 8 bases; junction bases not matched to a gene: 10. CDR1 SNHLY and CDR2 FYNNEI come from the germline V gene. The CDR3 contains 14 residues. The CDR3 DNA sequence: TGTGCCACGAAGCGGGACAGGGGATTTGGGGAGCTGTTTTTT. This encodes CATKRDRGFGELFF.

The chain employs TRBV7-9 and TRBJ1-1, with D unclear. CDR1 and CDR2 (germline): SEHNR, FQNEAQ (reference sequence). V was shortened by 0 bases and J by 3 bases, with 8 bases between the two germline ends. The CDR3 spans 14 residues. CDR3 in DNA: TGTGCCAGCAGCTTAGCGCTGGGAGACACTGAAGCTTTCTTT. Translated, it gives CASSLALGDTEAFF.

Concerning this clone: The junction does not match germline at one end; this may be a read error. The chain combines TRBV7-9 with TRBJ2-3; 8 bases agree with TRBD2. CDR3 length: 17 amino acids. CDR1 and CDR2 from the germline V gene are SEHNR and FQNEAQ (reference sequence). DNA for the CDR3: TGTGCCAGCAGCCAGGGGAGCGGGGGAGCTTTCACAGATAAGCAGTATTTT. This sequence encodes CASSQGSGGAFTDKQYF.

The chain is built from TRBV29-1 and TRBJ2-1, with 7 bases lining up with TRBD1. The CDR3 totals 14 residues. V shed 1 base, J shed 8 bases, and the junction held 8 bases outside the gene matches. Looked up from germline, CDR1 is SQVTM and CDR2 is ANQGSEA. The CDR3: CSVEGERGRDEQFF. CDR3 nucleotides: TGCAGCGTTGAAGGGGAAAGGGGGCGAGATGAGCAGTTCTTC.

V is TRBV12-5 and J is TRBJ2-1; maybe TRBD2 (6 bases). Looked up from germline, CDR1 is LGHNT and CDR2 is FRNRAP. The CDR3 covers 15 residues. The germline V and J ends were trimmed by 5 bases and 2 bases, with 13 bases remaining between them. CDR3 loop: CASGPGWGAYNEQFF. In DNA, the CDR3 is TGTGCTAGTGGTCCCGGGTGGGGGGCCTACAATGAGCAGTTCTTC.

V gene TRBV7-6 combines with J gene TRBJ1-5; D unclear. Per the germline V gene, CDR1 is SGHVS and CDR2 is FNYEAQ. The germline V and J ends were trimmed by 2 bases and 3 bases, with 11 bases remaining between them. The CDR3 spans 15 residues. CDR3 DNA: TGTGCCAGCAGCTTACAGTCGGGTTTCAATCAGCCCCAGCATTTT. Its translation: CASSLQSGFNQPQHF.

The chain recombines TRBV28 with TRBJ1-2; D gene ambiguous. The germline V gene has CDR1 MDHEN and CDR2 SYDVKM. The CDR3 runs 13 residues. V lost 2 bases, J lost 8 bases, and 12 bases lay in between. In nucleotides, the CDR3 is TGTGCCAGCAGTTTAGTAGGGTGGAGGGGCTACACCTTC. Encoded protein: CASSLVGWRGYTF.

This chain joins TRBV7-2 and TRBJ2-3; 7 positions agree with TRBD2. The CDR3 length is 16 residues. CDR1 is SGHTA, CDR2 FQGNSA, per germline. Losses at the gene ends were 3 bases for V and 8 bases for J; bases not matched to a gene: 14. CDR3 coding DNA: TGTGCCAGCAGCTTCGTGGGAGGCGGGGGATTCGGTACGCAGTATTTT. Its translation: CASSFVGGGGFGTQYF.

Judged by frequency, this clone is medium-sized. The CDR3 protein is CASWGQESAYEQYF. DNA for the CDR3: TGTGCCTCCTGGGGACAGGAAAGCGCCTACGAGCAGTACTTC. The rearrangement uses TRBV27 and TRBJ2-7, with 8 positions matching TRBD1. The CDR3 runs to 14 residues. CDR1 is MNHEY, CDR2 SMNVEV, per germline (reference sequence). J gave up 2 bases and V 11 bases, and 11 bases lay outside the gene matches.

CDR3: CASSLTGTTDYEQYF. The CDR3 DNA follows: TGTGCCAGCAGCTTAACCGGGACAACTGACTACGAGCAGTACTTC. This rearrangement joins TRBV11-2 to TRBJ2-7, with D maybe TRBD1 (6 bases). The CDR3 contains 15 residues. The ends were cut back, 2 bases at V and 3 bases at J, with 14 bases in the middle. The germline V gene encodes CDR1 SGHAT and CDR2 FQNNGV. The entire variable domain, with the rest obtained from reference TRBV11-2 and TRBJ2-7, is as follows: EAGVAQSPRYKIIEKRQSVAFWCNPISGHATLYWYQQILGQGPKLLIQFQNNGVVDDSQLPKDRFSAERLKGVDSTLKIQPAKLEDSAVYLCASSLTGTTDYEQYFGPGTRLTVT.

This chain connects TRBV4-1 to TRBJ1-4; D may be TRBD1 (5 bases). V lost 1 base to trimming and J lost 4 bases, with 13 bases between them. There are 16 residues in the CDR3. Germline CDR1 reads MGHRA; CDR2 reads YSYEKL. The CDR3, as DNA: TGCGCCAGCAGCCAAGTGGGGGGAAGTTATAATGAAAAACTGTTTTTT. Amino acids: CASSQVGGSYNEKLFF.

J is TRBJ2-5 and V is TRBV7-2; TRBD2 matches 16 bases. The CDR3 length is 17 residues. Germline loops: CDR1 SGHTA, CDR2 FQGNSA. The trim removed 5 bases at V and 5 bases at J, leaving 8 bases unmatched. The CDR3 coding sequence is TGTGCCAGCAGCGGGACTAGCGGGGGGGCAGGTGTCGAGACCCAGTACTTC. It specifies CASSGTSGGAGVETQYF.

The gene calls are TRBV7-2 and TRBJ1-3; maybe TRBD1 (5 bases). Germline V gene sequence: CDR1 SGHTA, CDR2 FQGNSA. The CDR3 is made up of 16 amino acids. V shed 5 bases and J shed 3 bases, with 17 bases lying between them. The CDR3 bases are TGTGCCAGCAGCCCACTCCGGGGGAGACGTGGAAACACCATATATTTT. It translates to CASSPLRGRRGNTIYF.

The CDR3 nucleotides are TGTGCCAGCAGTTCCCCGGGACAGGGAAGAGGCTACACCTTC. Translated, it gives CASSSPGQGRGYTF. The chain recombines TRBV27 with TRBJ1-2; 9 bases line up with TRBD1. CDR1 MNHEY and CDR2 SMNVEV come from the germline V gene (reference sequence). The CDR3 loop spans 14 amino acids. V shed 4 bases and J 8 bases; nucleotides not matched to a gene: 8.

The chain has TRBV4-1 and TRBJ2-1; TRBD2 aligns across 8 bases. CDR3 length equals 17 residues. The germline gives CDR1 MGHRA, CDR2 YSYEKL. The J segment lost 0 bases and the V segment lost 4 bases, leaving 8 bases of the junction unmatched. The CDR3 reads CASSPSSGRYSYNEQFF. In DNA form, the CDR3 reads TGCGCCAGCAGCCCCTCGAGCGGGAGATACTCCTACAATGAGCAGTTCTTC.

V usage is TRBV4-3 and J usage is TRBJ1-1; D unresolved. This CDR3 comprises 15 residues. CDR1 and CDR2 from the germline V gene are LGHNA and YSLEER. Trimming shortened V by 0 bases and J by 0 bases, and 8 bases separated the two germline ends. The CDR3 reads CASSQDSFLNTEAFF. The CDR3 DNA reads as TGCGCCAGCAGCCAAGATTCTTTTCTGAACACTGAAGCTTTCTTT.

The chain is built from TRBV15 and TRBJ1-5, with a weak D call TRBD1 (5 bases). The CDR3 is 17 residues long. In germline, CDR1 is LNHNV, CDR2 YYDKDF (reference sequence). V lost 1 base to trimming and J lost 3 bases, with 16 bases between them. The CDR3 sequence is CATSRGGAGGNNQPQHF. In DNA, the CDR3 is TGTGCCACCAGCAGAGGAGGAGCTGGGGGGAACAATCAGCCCCAGCATTTT.

V usage is TRBV4-1 and J usage is TRBJ2-7; tentatively, D is TRBD2 (6 bases). The CDR3 runs 16 residues. V lost 1 base and J lost 0, with 13 bases in between. Germline values: CDR1 MGHRA, CDR2 YSYEKL. Here the CDR3 DNA reads TGCGCCAGCAGCCAAGGGGGTAGCGGACTCTCCTACGAGCAGTACTTC. Protein product: CASSQGGSGLSYEQYF.

The CDR3 is CASNPGGVNTEAFF. Here the CDR3 DNA reads TGTGCCAGCAACCCTGGCGGAGTGAACACTGAAGCTTTCTTT. This sequence joins TRBV28 and TRBJ1-1; D unresolved. V dropped 7 bases and J dropped 0 bases, with 12 bases sitting between them. The CDR3 loop spans 14 amino acids. Germline CDR1 is MDHEN and CDR2 is SYDVKM.

This chain joins TRBV10-1 and TRBJ1-3; no clear D gene. V lost 2 bases, J lost 1 base, and 6 bases lay in between. CDR3 size: 14 residues. Per the germline V gene, CDR1 is WNHNN and CDR2 is SYGVQD (reference sequence). CDR3 sequence: CASSEAASGNTIYF. The CDR3 DNA reads as TGCGCCAGCAGTGAGGCGGCGTCTGGAAACACCATATATTTT.

The V gene is TRBV7-9, the J gene TRBJ2-5, with 7 nucleotides matching TRBD2. Trimming took 1 base from V and 3 from J; bases not matched to a gene: 14. Per germline, CDR1 SEHNR and CDR2 FQNEAQ (reference sequence). This CDR3 is built from 18 residues. CDR3 sequence reads: CASSLEMREKPKEETQYF. The CDR3 bases are TGTGCCAGCAGCTTAGAGATGCGGGAGAAGCCCAAAGAAGAGACCCAGTACTTC.

V gene TRBV7-3 combines with J gene TRBJ2-2, with 7 bases that match TRBD1. Germline loops: CDR1 SGHTA, CDR2 FQGTGA. Trimming removed 5 bases from V and 4 bases from J; junction bases left unmatched: 13. This CDR3 contains 17 residues. The CDR3 DNA reads as TGTGCCAGCAGCCCAGGGGGTGGGGGCTTCTTCACCGGGGAGCTGTTTTTT. As protein: CASSPGGGGFFTGELFF.

A remark on this clone: Mismatch with germline at one junction end may stem from a read error. V is TRBV9 and J is TRBJ2-5; D gene uncertain. The end of the DNA aligns better with TRBJ2-7, so the J call may be wrong. Germline V gene lookup returns CDR1 SGDLS and CDR2 YYNGEE. CDR3 size: 10 residues. The CDR3 DNA is TGTGCAAGCACGATCCACGAGCAGTACTTC. This translates into CASTIHEQYF.

V and J are TRBV28 and TRBJ2-5; TRBD1 aligns across 7 bases. Germline V lookup: CDR1 MDHEN, CDR2 SYDVKM. Trimming cost V 6 bases and J 6 bases; bases outside gene matches: 4. The CDR3 sequence is 12 residues long. Here the CDR3 reads CASRGGEKTQYF. For the CDR3, the DNA is TGTGCCAGCAGAGGGGGCGAAAAGACCCAGTACTTC.